This record looks at one T cell receptor (beta chain) sequence and its context. This CDR3 spans 14 amino acids. Germline V gene sequence: CDR1 LGHNT, CDR2 FRNRAP. The ends were cut back, 6 bases at V and 1 base at J, with 12 bases in the middle. Original data processing: Reference gene primers were amplified, and this amplification served to estimate nucleated cell counts. Repertoires were generated with immunoSEQ multiplex PCR, while TCRdb's copy carries only in-frame clones and drops some. For V, J and clone size, that table is used; D and trimming come from the DNA. Found here are 300,000 to 350,000 clones, about 88% of them singletons; the top ten hold 6% to 8%. This sample was taken from a study of blood T cell repertoires in COVID-19. Study information: Samples came from the United States, Italy and Spain, spanning acute and convalescent COVID-19. T cells, B-cell-depleted T cells, or PBMCs supplied cDNA or gDNA.

Followed longitudinally, the Seattle patients had been enrolled during active infection. This chain connects TRBV12-5 to TRBJ1-1; D might be TRBD1 (6 bases). This clonotype originated in a woman in her 70s with COVID-19, enrolled during active disease. The material sequenced was peripheral blood. The CDR3 DNA follows: TGTGCTAGTGGCCCGGGACACCCGAACACTGAAGCTTTCTTT. Its translation: CASGPGHPNTEAFF.